These T cell receptor beta chains were read from a single sample in a study of blood T cells in healthy people across ages. TCRdb reprocessed the 5' RACE reads via MiXCR and lists one record per CDR3 protein. The sample lists 1 million or so distinct CDR3 sequences; 40% to 50% were seen once. Input material: blood. All receptors come from a woman aged 55 to 70 in good health. Both conserved end residues are part of each CDR3. A D gene is named only where the DNA matches it firmly. A clone size is listed for some rows: how often the clone was seen (once, few, many), or a class if it is expanded.

-	TRBJ2-7	-	TRBV21-1	TGTGCCAGCAGCAAAGTAGGTCAGGACTACGAGCAGTACTTC	CASSKVGQDYEQYF
few	TRBJ2-7	TRBD2	TRBV7-2	TGTGCCAGCAGCTTAGAGGCGACTAGCGGGGCTAGCTCCTACGAGCAGTACTTC	CASSLEATSGASSYEQYF
-	TRBJ2-5	-	TRBV5-1	TGCGCCAGCAGCCGGGAATCCCCCGGTTTGGAGACCCAGTACTTC	CASSRESPGLETQYF
few	TRBJ2-3	TRBD2	TRBV5-1	TGCGCCAGCAGCTCGGGACTAGCGGGGGTGGATACGCAGTATTTT	CASSSGLAGVDTQYF
-	TRBJ2-1	TRBD2	TRBV3-1	TGTGCCAGCAGCAAAAGTGGACTAGCGGGAGGTTCTTCCTACAATGGGCAGTTCTTC	CASSKSGLAGGSSYNGQFF
-	TRBJ2-5	-	TRBV20-1	TGCAGTGCTAGAATCCAGGCAATCCAAGAGACCCAGCACTTC	CSARIQAIQETQHF
-	TRBJ1-2	-	TRBV12-3/TRBV12-4	TGTGCCAGCAGTTTAAGGCTAACAGCTAAGTATGGCTACACCTTC	CASSLRLTAKYGYTF
once	TRBJ2-7	-	TRBV28	TGTGCCAACAGCCCCCCCACCGGGTATACCTACGAGCAGTACTTC	CANSPPTGYTYEQYF
few	TRBJ1-2	TRBD1	TRBV5-5	TGTGCCAGCAGCAGTGGACAGGGCGGACCGTATGGCTACACCTTC	CASSSGQGGPYGYTF
-	TRBJ2-5	TRBD2	TRBV14	TGTGCCAGCAGTGAGCGGGGGGAAATTGGAGAGACCCAGTACTTC	CASSERGEIGETQYF
-	TRBJ2-5	TRBD2	TRBV6-2/TRBV6-3	TGTGCCAGCACTCTGGGACTAGCGCTTAACAATGAGCAGTACTTC	CASTLGLALNNEQYF
-	TRBJ2-7	TRBD2	TRBV27	TGTGCCAGCAGTTTATATCCGGGACTATACGAGCAGTACTTC	CASSLYPGLYEQYF
-	TRBJ1-2	-	TRBV9	TGTGCCAGCAGCGTAGAAGCAGGGCTGGTCGACTATGGCTACACCTTC	CASSVEAGLVDYGYTF
-	TRBJ2-6	-	TRBV6-1	TGTGCCAGCAGCCAAACTAGTCGGTCTATCTCTGGGGCCAACGTCCTGACTTTC	CASSQTSRSISGANVLTF
few	TRBJ2-3	TRBD2	TRBV20-1	TGCAGTGCCACGCCGGGACTAGTATCAGATACGCAGTATTTT	CSATPGLVSDTQYF
-	TRBJ2-5	-	TRBV20-1	TGCAGTTCCTGGACGCCCTCCCAAGAGACCCAGTACTTC	CSSWTPSQETQYF
few	TRBJ1-4	TRBD1	TRBV5-1	TGCGCCAGCAGTCGTGGACAGGGTGAAAAACTGTTTTTT	CASSRGQGEKLFF
-	TRBJ2-7	-	TRBV27	TGTGCCAGCAGTTCCCACTCACAGGGAACCACCTACGAGCAGTACTTC	CASSSHSQGTTYEQYF
-	TRBJ2-1	TRBD1	TRBV2	TGTGCCAGCAGAAAAGGGGACAGGACATACAATGAGCAGTTCTTC	CASRKGDRTYNEQFF
few	TRBJ2-3	-	TRBV20-1	TGCAGTGCTAGAGTACAGCCTAGCACAGATACGCAGTATTTT	CSARVQPSTDTQYF
-	TRBJ2-5	-	TRBV4-1	TGCGCCAGCTCCCCTACGGAGGGCTTGGGGACCCAGTACTTC	CASSPTEGLGTQYF
-	TRBJ2-1	-	TRBV12-3/TRBV12-4	TGTGCCAGCAGTCCCCGGCCGGACCGTTACAATGAGCAGTTCTTC	CASSPRPDRYNEQFF